Listed below are T cell receptor beta chains from one sample, sequenced in a study of control samples from healthy donors and cancer patients. Measured with immunoSEQ multiplex PCR; TCRdb has only the in-frame clones, and not every one. The sample includes roughly 130,000 clones, roughly 92% seen only once; the top ten take about 11%. The sample was blood. The receptors come from a man aged 30 to 39 in good health. CDR3s include the opening cysteine and the closing phenylalanine or tryptophan. D genes are given only for firm matches. Only some rows state a clone size, as once, few, many or a class for expanded clones.

v_gene: TRBV27; abundance: -; d_gene: TRBD2; j_gene: TRBJ2-2; CDR3nt: TGTGCCAGCAGTTTATTGCCTAGCGGTATCACCGGGGAGCTGTTTTTT; CDR3aa: CASSLLPSGITGELFF
v_gene: TRBV6-1; abundance: -; d_gene: -; j_gene: TRBJ1-5; CDR3nt: TGTGCCAGCAGTGAAGACCCTCAAGCGGGTCAGCCCCAGCATTTT; CDR3aa: CASSEDPQAGQPQHF
v_gene: TRBV5-6; abundance: -; d_gene: -; j_gene: TRBJ2-2; CDR3nt: TGTGCCAGCAGCTTTAACACCGGGGAGCTGTTTTTT; CDR3aa: CASSFNTGELFF
v_gene: TRBV30; abundance: -; d_gene: TRBD2; j_gene: TRBJ2-7; CDR3nt: TGTGCCTGGAGTGGACTGGGAACTAGCGGCTCCTACGAGCAGTACTTC; CDR3aa: CAWSGLGTSGSYEQYF
v_gene: TRBV27; abundance: once; d_gene: -; j_gene: TRBJ2-7; CDR3nt: TGTGCCAGCAGTTTATCGGGGGGAAGGTACGAGCAGTACTTC; CDR3aa: CASSLSGGRYEQYF
v_gene: TRBV30; abundance: -; d_gene: -; j_gene: TRBJ1-1; CDR3nt: TGTGCCCGGAGGGTAGATGGCACTGAAGCTTTCTTT; CDR3aa: CARRVDGTEAFF
v_gene: TRBV4-2; abundance: -; d_gene: -; j_gene: TRBJ2-1; CDR3nt: TGTGCCAGCAGCCAAGTTACTAGCAGACCCTACAATGAGCAGTTCTTC; CDR3aa: CASSQVTSRPYNEQFF
v_gene: TRBV14; abundance: once; d_gene: TRBD2; j_gene: TRBJ2-1; CDR3nt: TGTGCCAGCAGTAGGTCAAGCGGGGCGTTAAATGAGCAGTTCTTC; CDR3aa: CASSRSSGALNEQFF
v_gene: TRBV30; abundance: -; d_gene: TRBD1; j_gene: TRBJ2-5; CDR3nt: TGTGCCTGGGACAGGGCGTACCAAGAGACCCAGTACTTC; CDR3aa: CAWDRAYQETQYF
v_gene: TRBV7-8; abundance: -; d_gene: TRBD2; j_gene: TRBJ2-7; CDR3nt: TGTGCCAGCAGCCGAGGAGCGGGAGGGCCCTACGAGCAGTACTTC; CDR3aa: CASSRGAGGPYEQYF
v_gene: TRBV19; abundance: -; d_gene: TRBD1; j_gene: TRBJ1-6; CDR3nt: TGTGCCAGTAGTTCACAGGGGAATTCACCCCTCCACTTT; CDR3aa: CASSSQGNSPLHF
v_gene: TRBV30; abundance: -; d_gene: -; j_gene: TRBJ1-1; CDR3nt: TGTGCCTGGATACAGACTGAAGCTTTCTTT; CDR3aa: CAWIQTEAFF
v_gene: TRBV18; abundance: -; d_gene: -; j_gene: TRBJ2-5; CDR3nt: TGTGCCAGCTCACCACCCCCAGGAGAGACCCAGTACTTC; CDR3aa: CASSPPPGETQYF
v_gene: TRBV19; abundance: -; d_gene: -; j_gene: TRBJ1-1; CDR3nt: TGTGCCAGTAAACACCTGAAGCGGGCAACTGAAGCTTTCTTT; CDR3aa: CASKHLKRATEAFF
v_gene: TRBV24-1; abundance: -; d_gene: TRBD1; j_gene: TRBJ2-1; CDR3nt: TGTGCCACCAGTGATCCCGTCGGGACAGGGGTTTTCAATGAGCAGTTCTTC; CDR3aa: CATSDPVGTGVFNEQFF
v_gene: TRBV25-1; abundance: -; d_gene: -; j_gene: TRBJ2-1; CDR3nt: TGTGCCAGCAGGGAGGGGCACTCCTACAATGAGCAGTTCTTC; CDR3aa: CASREGHSYNEQFF